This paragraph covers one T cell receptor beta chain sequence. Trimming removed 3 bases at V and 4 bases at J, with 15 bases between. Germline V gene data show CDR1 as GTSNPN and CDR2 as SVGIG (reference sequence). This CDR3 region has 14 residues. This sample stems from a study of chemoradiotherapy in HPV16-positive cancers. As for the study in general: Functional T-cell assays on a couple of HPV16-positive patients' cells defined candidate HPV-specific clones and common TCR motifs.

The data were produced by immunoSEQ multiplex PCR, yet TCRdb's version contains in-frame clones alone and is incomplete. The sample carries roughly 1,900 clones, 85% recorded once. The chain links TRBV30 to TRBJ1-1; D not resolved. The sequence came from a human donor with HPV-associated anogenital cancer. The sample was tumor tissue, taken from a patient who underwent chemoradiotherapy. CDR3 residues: CAWSVTAGSTEAFF. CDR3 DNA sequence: TGTGCCTGGAGCGTAACGGCGGGTTCCACTGAAGCTTTCTTT.